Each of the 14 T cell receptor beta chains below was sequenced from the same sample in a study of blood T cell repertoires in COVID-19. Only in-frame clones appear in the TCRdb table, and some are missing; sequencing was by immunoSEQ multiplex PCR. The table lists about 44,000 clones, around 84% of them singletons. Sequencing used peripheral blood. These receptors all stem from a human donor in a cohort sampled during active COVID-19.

The CDR3 coding sequence is TGTGCCAGTAGTATTTCGGGGGTTCAGCCCCAGCATTTT. Protein: CASSISGVQPQHF. The V call is TRBV19, the J call TRBJ1-5; a possible D gene is TRBD1 (5 bases). Between the trimmed V and J ends, which lost 3 bases and 6 bases, there was a span of 9 bases. There are 13 residues in the CDR3. Germline lookup yields CDR1 LNHDA and CDR2 SQIVND (reference sequence).

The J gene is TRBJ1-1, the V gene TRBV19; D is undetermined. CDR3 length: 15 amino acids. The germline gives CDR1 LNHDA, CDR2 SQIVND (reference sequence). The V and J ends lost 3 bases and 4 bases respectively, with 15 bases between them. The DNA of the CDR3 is TGTGCCAGTAGTATGTTTGAGGGTCCTGGCACTGAAGCTTTCTTT. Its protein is CASSMFEGPGTEAFF.

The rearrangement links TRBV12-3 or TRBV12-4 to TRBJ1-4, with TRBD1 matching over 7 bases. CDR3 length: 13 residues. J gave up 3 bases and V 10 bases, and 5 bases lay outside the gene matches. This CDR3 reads CATTGTANEKLFF. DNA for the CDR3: TGTGCCACGACCGGGACAGCTAATGAAAAACTGTTTTTT.

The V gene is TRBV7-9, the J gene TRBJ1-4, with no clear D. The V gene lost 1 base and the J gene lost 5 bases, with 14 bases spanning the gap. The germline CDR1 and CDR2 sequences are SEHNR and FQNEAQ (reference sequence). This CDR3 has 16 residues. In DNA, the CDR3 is TGTGCCAGCAGCTTAGTCATCGTCATTCGGAATGAAAAACTGTTTTTT. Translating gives CASSLVIVIRNEKLFF. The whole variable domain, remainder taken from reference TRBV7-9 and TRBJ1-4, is DTGVSQNPRHKITKRGQNVTFRCDPISEHNRLYWYRQTLGQGPEFLTYFQNEAQLEKSRLLSDRFSAERPKGSFSTLEIQRTEQGDSAMYLCASSLVIVIRNEKLFFGSGTQLSVL.

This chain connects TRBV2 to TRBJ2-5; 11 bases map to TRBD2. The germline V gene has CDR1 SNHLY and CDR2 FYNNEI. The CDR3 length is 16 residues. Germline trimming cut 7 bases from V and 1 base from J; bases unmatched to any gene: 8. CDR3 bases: TGTGCCAGCAAACTAGGTAGCGGGGGGGCCCAAGAGACCCAGTACTTC. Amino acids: CASKLGSGGAQETQYF. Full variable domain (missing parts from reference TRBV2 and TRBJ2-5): EPEVTQTPSHQVTQMGQEVILRCVPISNHLYFYWYRQILGQKVEFLVSFYNNEISEKSEIFDDQFSVERPDGSNFTLKIRSTKLEDSAMYFCASKLGSGGAQETQYFGPGTRLLVL.

The DNA of the CDR3 is TGTGCCACCAGTGATTTTGGACAGGGAGGTGGAGCTTTCTTT. Amino acids: CATSDFGQGGGAFF. The chain joins TRBV24-1 to TRBJ1-1; 8 bases agree with TRBD1. V was clipped by 1 base and J by 10 bases; unmatched bases: 7. The CDR3 is made up of 14 amino acids. Germline loops: CDR1 KGHDR, CDR2 SFDVKD.

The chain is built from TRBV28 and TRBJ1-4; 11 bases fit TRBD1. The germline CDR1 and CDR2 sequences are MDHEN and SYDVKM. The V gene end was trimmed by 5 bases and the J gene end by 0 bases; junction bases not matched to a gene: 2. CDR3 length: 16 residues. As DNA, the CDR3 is TGTGCCAGCAGTCTGGGACAGGGGGCAACTAATGAAAAACTGTTTTTT. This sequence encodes CASSLGQGATNEKLFF.

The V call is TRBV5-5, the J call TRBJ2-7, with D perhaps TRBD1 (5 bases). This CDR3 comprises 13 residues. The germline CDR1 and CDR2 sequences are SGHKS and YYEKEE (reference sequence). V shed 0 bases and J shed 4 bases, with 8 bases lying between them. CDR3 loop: CASSLVQGYEQYF. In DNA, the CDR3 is TGTGCCAGCAGCTTGGTGCAGGGTTACGAGCAGTACTTC. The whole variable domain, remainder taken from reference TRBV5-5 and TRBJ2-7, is DAGVTQSPTHLIKTRGQQVTLRCSPISGHKSVSWYQQVLGQGPQFIFQYYEKEERGRGNFPDRFSARQFPNYSSELNVNALLLGDSALYLCASSLVQGYEQYFGPGTRLTVT.

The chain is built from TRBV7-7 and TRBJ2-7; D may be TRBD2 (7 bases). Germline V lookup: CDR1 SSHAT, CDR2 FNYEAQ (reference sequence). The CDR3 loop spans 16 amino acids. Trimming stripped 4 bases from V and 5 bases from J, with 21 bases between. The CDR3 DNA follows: TGTGCCAGCAGCTCGCCCACAGGGAACCGGGGGGACGAGCAGTACGTC. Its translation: CASSSPTGNRGDEQYV.

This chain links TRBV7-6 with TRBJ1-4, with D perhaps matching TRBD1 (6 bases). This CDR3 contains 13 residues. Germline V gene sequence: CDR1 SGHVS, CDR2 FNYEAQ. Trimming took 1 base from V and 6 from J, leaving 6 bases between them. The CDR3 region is CASSLGTDEKLFF. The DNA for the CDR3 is TGTGCCAGCAGCTTAGGGACAGATGAAAAACTGTTTTTT. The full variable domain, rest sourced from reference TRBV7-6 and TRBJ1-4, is GAGVSQSPRYKVTKRGQDVALRCDPISGHVSLYWYRQALGQGPEFLTYFNYEAQQDKSGLPNDRFSAERPEGSISTLTIQRTEQRDSAMYRCASSLGTDEKLFFGSGTQLSVL.

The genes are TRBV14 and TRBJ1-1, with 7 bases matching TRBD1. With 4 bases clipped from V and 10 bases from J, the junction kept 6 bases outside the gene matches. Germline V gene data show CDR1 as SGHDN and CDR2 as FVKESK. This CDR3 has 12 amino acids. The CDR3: CASSLTGVLAFF. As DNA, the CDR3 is TGTGCCAGCAGCCTAACAGGGGTTTTAGCTTTCTTT.

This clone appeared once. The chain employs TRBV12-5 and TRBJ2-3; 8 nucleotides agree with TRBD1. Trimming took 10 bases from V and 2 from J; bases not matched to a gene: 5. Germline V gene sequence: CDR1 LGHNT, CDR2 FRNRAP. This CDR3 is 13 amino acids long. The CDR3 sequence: CATRQGATDTQYF. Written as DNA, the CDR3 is TGTGCTACCCGCCAGGGGGCCACAGATACGCAGTATTTT.

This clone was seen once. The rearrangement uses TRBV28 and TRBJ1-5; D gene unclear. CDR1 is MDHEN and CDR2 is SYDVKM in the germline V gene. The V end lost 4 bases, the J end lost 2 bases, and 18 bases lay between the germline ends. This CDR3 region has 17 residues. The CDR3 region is CASSYTPGGWGNQPQHF. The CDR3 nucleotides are TGTGCCAGCAGTTACACGCCTGGAGGGTGGGGCAATCAGCCCCAGCATTTT.

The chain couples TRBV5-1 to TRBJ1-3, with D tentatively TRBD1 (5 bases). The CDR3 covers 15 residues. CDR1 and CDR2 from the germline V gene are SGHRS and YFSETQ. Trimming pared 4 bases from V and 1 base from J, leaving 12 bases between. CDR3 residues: CASSRTQGSGNTIYF. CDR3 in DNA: TGCGCCAGCAGCCGAACCCAGGGTTCTGGAAACACCATATATTTT.